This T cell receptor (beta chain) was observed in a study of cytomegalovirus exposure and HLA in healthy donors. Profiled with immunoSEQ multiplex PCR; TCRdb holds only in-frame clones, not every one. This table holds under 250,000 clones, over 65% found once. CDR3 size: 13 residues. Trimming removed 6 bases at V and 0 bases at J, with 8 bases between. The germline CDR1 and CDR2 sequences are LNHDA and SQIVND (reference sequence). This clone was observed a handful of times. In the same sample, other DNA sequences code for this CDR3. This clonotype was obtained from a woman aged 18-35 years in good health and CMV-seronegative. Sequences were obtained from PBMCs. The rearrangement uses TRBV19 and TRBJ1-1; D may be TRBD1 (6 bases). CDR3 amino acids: CASRQGLNTEAFF. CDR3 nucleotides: TGTGCCAGTAGGCAGGGGCTGAACACTGAAGCTTTCTTT.